One TCR beta chain is described in this entry. Its antigen remains unknown. Germline V lookup: CDR1 SGHTA, CDR2 FQGNSA. V was shortened by 5 bases and J by 3 bases, with 12 bases between the two germline ends. The CDR3 has 14 amino acids. The record originates from a study of CD8 T cells in ankylosing spondylitis. In making TCR beta libraries, quantitative 5'-RACE with molecular barcodes was used. TCRdb processed the 5' RACE reads anew with MiXCR; each CDR3 protein has one entry. The sample has almost 400,000 distinct CDR3 sequences, about a fifth seen once. Whole-study results and caveats: Roughly eight highly homologous variants made up a TCR beta motif, and this motif appeared characteristic of ankylosing spondylitis blood.

The chain carries TRBV7-2 and TRBJ2-3, with D perhaps TRBD1 or TRBD2 (5 bases each). The clonotype comes from a male donor with ankylosing spondylitis. The sample comprised blood, either unsorted or a sorted T cell fraction (not recorded which). The CDR3 nucleotides read TGTGCCAGCAGCCCGTGGGACCAAACAGATACGCAGTATTTT. Residues: CASSPWDQTDTQYF. Variable domain in full (rest from reference TRBV7-2 and TRBJ2-3): GAGVSQSPSNKVTEKGKDVELRCDPISGHTALYWYRQSLGQGLEFLIYFQGNSAPDKSGLPSDRFSAERTGGSVSTLTIQRTQQEDSAVYLCASSPWDQTDTQYFGPGTRLTVL.